This TCR beta chain is from a study of blood T cell repertoires in COVID-19. The repertoire was sequenced with immunoSEQ multiplex PCR; TCRdb's copy has only in-frame clones and lacks some. This sample yields around 250,000 clones, of which 75% to 90% are seen a single time; over 2.5% belongs to the top ten. In this sample, this clone turned up a few times. The CDR3 runs 13 residues. Per the germline V gene, CDR1 is LGHDT and CDR2 is YNNKEL (reference sequence). V was clipped by 1 base and J by 8 bases, with 9 bases between them. The clonotype comes from a woman aged 40-49 years who had been exposed to COVID-19. The rearrangement links TRBV3-1 (or the pseudogene TRBV3-2) to TRBJ1-3, with a possible D match to TRBD1 (5 bases). The sequencing input was PBMCs or T cells enriched from blood (not recorded which). The CDR3 sequence: CASSQATGDTIYF. The CDR3, as DNA: TGTGCCAGCAGCCAAGCCACGGGGGACACCATATATTTT.